This T cell receptor (beta chain) came from a study of Graves' ophthalmopathy and Graves' hyperthyroidism. Study conclusions and caveats: Detection in blood was also observed for most expanded thyroid clonotypes above 0.001 frequency.

This clonotype was counted ten times or more. The antigen remains unidentified. Per germline, CDR1 MDHEN and CDR2 SYDVKM. This CDR3 region has 12 residues. The V end lost 2 bases, the J end lost 9 bases, and 10 bases lay between the germline ends. Orbital computed tomography, together with clinical symptoms, serum thyroxine, TRAb and thyroid ultrasound, was used for diagnosis. RNA transcripts were the source from which TCR beta CDR3 regions were amplified. Second-round multiplex PCR came after first-round RT-PCR with HTBI primers. TCRdb independently ran MiXCR on the multiplex PCR reads; one entry per CDR3 protein. The sample lists 360,000 or so distinct CDR3 sequences, roughly 18% occurring once.

Sequenced: peripheral blood. The TCR sequence derives from a woman between 18 and 29 years old with Graves' ophthalmopathy. This rearrangement joins TRBV28 to TRBJ1-2; D gene ambiguous. The DNA of the CDR3 is TGTGCCAGCAGTTTAATTTCTGGTCGCTACACCTTC. This encodes CASSLISGRYTF.